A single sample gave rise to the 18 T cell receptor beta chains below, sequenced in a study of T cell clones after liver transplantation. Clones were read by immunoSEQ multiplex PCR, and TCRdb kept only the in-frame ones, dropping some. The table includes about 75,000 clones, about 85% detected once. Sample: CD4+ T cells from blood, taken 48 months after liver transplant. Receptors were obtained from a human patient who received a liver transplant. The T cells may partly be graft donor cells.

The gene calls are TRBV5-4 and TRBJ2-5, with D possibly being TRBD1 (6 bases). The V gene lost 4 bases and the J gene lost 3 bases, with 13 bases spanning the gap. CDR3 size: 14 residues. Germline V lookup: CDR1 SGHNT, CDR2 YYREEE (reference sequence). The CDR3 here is CASSMPDSKETQYF. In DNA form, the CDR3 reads TGTGCCAGCAGCATGCCGGACAGCAAAGAGACCCAGTACTTC.

In DNA form, the CDR3 reads TGTGCCTGGAGTGGGGTAGCGGGGATCTACGAGCAGTACTTC. Its protein is CAWSGVAGIYEQYF. The chain is built from TRBV30 and TRBJ2-7; 8 bases align to TRBD2. The CDR3 covers 14 residues. The junction had 5 bases not matched to a gene; V was cut back by 1 base and J by 3 bases. The germline V gene has CDR1 GTSNPN and CDR2 SVGIG (reference sequence).

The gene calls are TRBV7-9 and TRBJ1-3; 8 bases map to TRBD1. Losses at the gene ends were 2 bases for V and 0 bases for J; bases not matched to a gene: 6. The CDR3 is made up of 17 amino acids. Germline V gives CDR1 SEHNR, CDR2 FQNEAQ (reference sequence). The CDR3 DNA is TGTGCCAGCAGCTTATGGGCAGGGGGCCTCTCTGGAAACACCATATATTTT. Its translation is CASSLWAGGLSGNTIYF.

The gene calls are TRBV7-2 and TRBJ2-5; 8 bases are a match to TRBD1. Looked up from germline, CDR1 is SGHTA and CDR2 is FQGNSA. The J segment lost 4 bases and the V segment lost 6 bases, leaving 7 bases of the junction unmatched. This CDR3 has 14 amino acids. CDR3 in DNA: TGTGCCAGCAGTCAGGACAGGGTCTTAGAGACCCAGTACTTC. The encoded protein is CASSQDRVLETQYF.

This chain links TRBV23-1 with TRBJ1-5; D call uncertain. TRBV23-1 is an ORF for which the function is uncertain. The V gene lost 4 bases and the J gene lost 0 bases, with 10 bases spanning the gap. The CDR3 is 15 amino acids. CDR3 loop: CASSPSGVSNQPQHF. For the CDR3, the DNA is TGCGCCAGCAGTCCATCCGGGGTTAGCAATCAGCCCCAGCATTTT.

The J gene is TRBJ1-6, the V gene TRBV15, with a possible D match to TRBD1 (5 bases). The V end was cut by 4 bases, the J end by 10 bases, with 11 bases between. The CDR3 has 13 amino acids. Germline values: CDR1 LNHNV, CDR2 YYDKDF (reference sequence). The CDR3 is CATSIKGDSPLHF. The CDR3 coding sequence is TGTGCCACCAGCATTAAAGGGGACTCACCCCTCCACTTT.

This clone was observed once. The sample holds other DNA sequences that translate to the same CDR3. CDR3 nucleotide sequence: TGCAGTGCTCAGAATCAAGAGACCCAGTACTTC. Protein: CSAQNQETQYF. The V call is TRBV20-1, the J call TRBJ2-5, with D unresolved. The ends were cut back, 5 bases at V and 2 bases at J, with 6 bases in the middle. Per the germline V gene, CDR1 is DFQATT and CDR2 is SNEGSKA (reference sequence). The CDR3 consists of 11 residues.

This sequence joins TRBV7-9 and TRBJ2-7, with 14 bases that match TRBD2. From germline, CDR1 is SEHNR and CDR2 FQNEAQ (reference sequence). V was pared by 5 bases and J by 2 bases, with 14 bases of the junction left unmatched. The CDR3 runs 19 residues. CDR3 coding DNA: TGTGCCAGCAGCATGGACAGTGGACTAGCGGGAGGATCGCCCTACGAGCAGTACTTC. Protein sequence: CASSMDSGLAGGSPYEQYF.

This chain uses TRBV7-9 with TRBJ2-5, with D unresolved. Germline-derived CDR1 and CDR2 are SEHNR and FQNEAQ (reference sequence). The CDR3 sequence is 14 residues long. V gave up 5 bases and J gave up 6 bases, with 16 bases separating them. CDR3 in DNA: TGTGCCAGCAGCCCCAATACTCGACGGCAGACCCAGTACTTC. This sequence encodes CASSPNTRRQTQYF. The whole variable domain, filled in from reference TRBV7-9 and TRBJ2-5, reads DTGVSQNPRHKITKRGQNVTFRCDPISEHNRLYWYRQTLGQGPEFLTYFQNEAQLEKSRLLSDRFSAERPKGSFSTLEIQRTEQGDSAMYLCASSPNTRRQTQYFGPGTRLLVL.

The CDR3 region is CASSDPWGGGYF. Written as DNA, the CDR3 is TGTGCCAGCAGTGACCCCTGGGGGGGAGGGTATTTT. The J gene is TRBJ2-3, the V gene TRBV25-1; 7 nucleotides line up with TRBD2. In germline, CDR1 is MGHDK, CDR2 SYGVNS. V lost 3 bases and J lost 14; bases outside the gene matches: 8. This CDR3 is 12 amino acids long.

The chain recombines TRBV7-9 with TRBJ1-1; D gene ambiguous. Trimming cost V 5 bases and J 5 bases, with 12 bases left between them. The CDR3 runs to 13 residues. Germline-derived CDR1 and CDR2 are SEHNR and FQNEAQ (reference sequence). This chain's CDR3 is CASSPSRGTEAFF. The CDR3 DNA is TGTGCCAGCAGCCCATCCCGGGGAACTGAAGCTTTCTTT.

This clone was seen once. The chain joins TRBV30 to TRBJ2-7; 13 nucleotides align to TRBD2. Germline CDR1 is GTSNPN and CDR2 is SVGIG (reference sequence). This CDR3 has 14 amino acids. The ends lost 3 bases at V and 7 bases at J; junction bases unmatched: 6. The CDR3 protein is CAWSGGLAGREQYF. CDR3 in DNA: TGTGCCTGGAGCGGGGGACTAGCGGGAAGGGAGCAGTACTTC.

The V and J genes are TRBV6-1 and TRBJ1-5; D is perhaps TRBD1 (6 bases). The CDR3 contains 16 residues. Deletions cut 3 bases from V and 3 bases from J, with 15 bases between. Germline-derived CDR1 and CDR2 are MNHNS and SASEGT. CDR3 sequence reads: CASSERAGATNQPQHF. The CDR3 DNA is TGTGCCAGCAGTGAGAGGGCGGGGGCCACCAATCAGCCCCAGCATTTT.

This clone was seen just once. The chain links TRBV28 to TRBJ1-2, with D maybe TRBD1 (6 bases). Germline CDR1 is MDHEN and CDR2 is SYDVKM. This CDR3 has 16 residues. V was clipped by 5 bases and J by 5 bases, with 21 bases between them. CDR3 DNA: TGTGCCAGCAGTCCCAGTGGGGCGGACAGTTTTTATGGCTACACCTTC. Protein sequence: CASSPSGADSFYGYTF.

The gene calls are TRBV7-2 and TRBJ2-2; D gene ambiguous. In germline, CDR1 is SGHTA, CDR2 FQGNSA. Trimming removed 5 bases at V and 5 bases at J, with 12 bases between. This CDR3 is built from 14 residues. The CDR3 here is CASSPGHRTGELFF. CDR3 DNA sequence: TGTGCCAGCAGCCCCGGCCATCGGACCGGGGAGCTGTTTTTT. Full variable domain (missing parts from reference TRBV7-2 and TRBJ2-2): GAGVSQSPSNKVTEKGKDVELRCDPISGHTALYWYRQSLGQGLEFLIYFQGNSAPDKSGLPSDRFSAERTGGSVSTLTIQRTQQEDSAVYLCASSPGHRTGELFFGEGSRLTVL.

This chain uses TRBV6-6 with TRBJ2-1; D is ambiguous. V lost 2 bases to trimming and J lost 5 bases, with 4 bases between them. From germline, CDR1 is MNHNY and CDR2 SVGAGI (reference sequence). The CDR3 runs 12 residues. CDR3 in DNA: TGTGCCAGCAGTTACGCTAACAATGAGCAGTTCTTC. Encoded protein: CASSYANNEQFF.

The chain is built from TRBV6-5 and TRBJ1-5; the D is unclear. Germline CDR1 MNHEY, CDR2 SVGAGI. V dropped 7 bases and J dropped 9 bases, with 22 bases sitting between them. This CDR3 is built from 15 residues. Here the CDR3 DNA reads TGTGCCAGCACCTTGAAACGGGGAGTCGTAAGGCCCCAGCATTTT. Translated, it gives CASTLKRGVVRPQHF.

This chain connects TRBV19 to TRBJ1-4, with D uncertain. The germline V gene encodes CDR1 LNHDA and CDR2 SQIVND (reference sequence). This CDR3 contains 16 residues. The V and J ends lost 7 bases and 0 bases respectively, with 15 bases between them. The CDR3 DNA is TGTGCCAGTACCGGAGGGCGTATTGCAACTAATGAAAAACTGTTTTTT. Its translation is CASTGGRIATNEKLFF.